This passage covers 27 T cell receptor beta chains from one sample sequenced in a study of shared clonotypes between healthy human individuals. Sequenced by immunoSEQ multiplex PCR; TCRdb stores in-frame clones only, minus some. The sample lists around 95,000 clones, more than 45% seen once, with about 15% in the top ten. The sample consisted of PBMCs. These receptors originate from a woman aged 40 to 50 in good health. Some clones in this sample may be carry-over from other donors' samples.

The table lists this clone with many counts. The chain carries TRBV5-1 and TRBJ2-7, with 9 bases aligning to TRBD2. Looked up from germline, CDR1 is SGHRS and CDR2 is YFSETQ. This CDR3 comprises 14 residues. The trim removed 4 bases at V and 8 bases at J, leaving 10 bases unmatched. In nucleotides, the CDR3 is TGCGCCAGCAGCCGGACTAGCGAGGCTTATCAGCAGTACTTC. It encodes CASSRTSEAYQQYF.

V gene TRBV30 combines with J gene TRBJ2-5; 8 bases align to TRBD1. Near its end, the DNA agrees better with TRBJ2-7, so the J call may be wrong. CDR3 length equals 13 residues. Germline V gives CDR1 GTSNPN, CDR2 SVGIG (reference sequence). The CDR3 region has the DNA TGTGCCTGGAACAACAGGGGGTTTTACGAGCAGTACTTC. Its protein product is CAWNNRGFYEQYF.

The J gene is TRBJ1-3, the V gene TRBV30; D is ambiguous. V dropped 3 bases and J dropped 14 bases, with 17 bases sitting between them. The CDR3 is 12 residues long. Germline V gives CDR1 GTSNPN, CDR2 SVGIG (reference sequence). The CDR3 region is CAWSTTEVSVYF. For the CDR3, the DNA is TGTGCCTGGAGCACAACCGAGGTGTCAGTATATTTT.

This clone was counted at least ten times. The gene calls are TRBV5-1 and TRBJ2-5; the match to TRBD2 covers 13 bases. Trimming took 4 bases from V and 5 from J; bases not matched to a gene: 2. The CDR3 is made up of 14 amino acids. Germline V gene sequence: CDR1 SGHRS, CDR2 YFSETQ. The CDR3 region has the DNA TGCGCCAGCAGCCGACTAGCGGGGGGTGAGACCCAGTACTTC. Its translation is CASSRLAGGETQYF.

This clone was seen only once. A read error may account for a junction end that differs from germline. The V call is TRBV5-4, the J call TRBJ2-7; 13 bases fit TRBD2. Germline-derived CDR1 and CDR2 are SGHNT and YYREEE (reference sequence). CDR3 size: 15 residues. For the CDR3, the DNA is TGCGCCAGCAGCCAAGAAGGGACTAGCGGGAACGAGCAGTACTTC. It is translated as CASSQEGTSGNEQYF.

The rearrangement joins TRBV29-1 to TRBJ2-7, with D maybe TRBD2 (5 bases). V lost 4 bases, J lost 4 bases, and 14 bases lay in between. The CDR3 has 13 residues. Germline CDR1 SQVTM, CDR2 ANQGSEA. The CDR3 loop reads CSVGHGKGYEQYF. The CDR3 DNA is TGCAGCGTTGGACACGGGAAGGGATACGAGCAGTACTTC.

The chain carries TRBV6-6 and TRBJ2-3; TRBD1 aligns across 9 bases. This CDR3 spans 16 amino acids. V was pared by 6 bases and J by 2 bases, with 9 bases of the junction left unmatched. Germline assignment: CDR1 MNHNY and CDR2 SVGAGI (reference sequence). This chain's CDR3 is CASRRTGTGNTDTQYF. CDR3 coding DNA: TGTGCCAGCAGACGAACCGGGACAGGGAACACAGATACGCAGTATTTT.

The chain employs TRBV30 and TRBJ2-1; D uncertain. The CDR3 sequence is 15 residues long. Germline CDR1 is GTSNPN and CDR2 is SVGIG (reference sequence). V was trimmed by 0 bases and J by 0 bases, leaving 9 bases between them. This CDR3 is CAWSVGHSSYNEQFF. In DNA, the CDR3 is TGTGCCTGGAGTGTCGGGCACAGCTCCTACAATGAGCAGTTCTTC.

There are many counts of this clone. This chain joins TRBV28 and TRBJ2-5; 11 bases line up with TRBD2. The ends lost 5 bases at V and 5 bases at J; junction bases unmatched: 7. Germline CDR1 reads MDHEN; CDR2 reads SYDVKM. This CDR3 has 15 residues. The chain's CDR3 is CASSRSGRAVETQYF. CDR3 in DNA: TGTGCCAGCAGTCGTAGCGGGAGGGCCGTTGAGACCCAGTACTTC.

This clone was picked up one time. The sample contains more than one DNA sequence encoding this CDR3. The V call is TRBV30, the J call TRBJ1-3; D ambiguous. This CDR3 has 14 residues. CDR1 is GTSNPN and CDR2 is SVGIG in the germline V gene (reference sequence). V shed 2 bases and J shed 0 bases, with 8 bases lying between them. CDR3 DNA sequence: TGTGCCTGGAGTTGGGGAGGCTCTGGAAACACCATATATTTT. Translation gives CAWSWGGSGNTIYF.

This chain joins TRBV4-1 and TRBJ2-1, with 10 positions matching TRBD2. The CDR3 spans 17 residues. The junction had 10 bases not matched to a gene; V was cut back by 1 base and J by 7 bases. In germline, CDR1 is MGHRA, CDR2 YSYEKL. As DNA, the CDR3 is TGCGCCAGCAGCCAAGCTCGACTAGCGGGCTCTGGGAATGAGCAGTTCTTC. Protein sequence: CASSQARLAGSGNEQFF.

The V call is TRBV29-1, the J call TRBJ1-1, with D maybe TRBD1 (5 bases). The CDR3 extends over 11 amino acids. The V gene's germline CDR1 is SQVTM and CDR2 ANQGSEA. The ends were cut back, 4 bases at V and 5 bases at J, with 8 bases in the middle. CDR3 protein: CSVVGGTEAFF. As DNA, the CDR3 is TGCAGCGTTGTTGGGGGGACTGAAGCTTTCTTT.

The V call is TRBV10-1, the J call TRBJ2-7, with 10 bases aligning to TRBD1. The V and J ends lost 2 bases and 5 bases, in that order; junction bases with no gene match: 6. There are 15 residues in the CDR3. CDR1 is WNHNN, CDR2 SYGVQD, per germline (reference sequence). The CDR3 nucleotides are TGCGCCAGCAGTGAGCCGGGACAGGGGCGCAACGAGCAGTACTTC. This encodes CASSEPGQGRNEQYF.

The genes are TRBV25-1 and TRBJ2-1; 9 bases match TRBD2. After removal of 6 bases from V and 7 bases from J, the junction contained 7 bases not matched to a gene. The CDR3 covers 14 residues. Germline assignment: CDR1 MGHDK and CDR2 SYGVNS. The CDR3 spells CASSGAGGPNEQFF. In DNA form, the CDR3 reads TGTGCCAGCAGCGGCGCGGGAGGGCCTAATGAGCAGTTCTTC.

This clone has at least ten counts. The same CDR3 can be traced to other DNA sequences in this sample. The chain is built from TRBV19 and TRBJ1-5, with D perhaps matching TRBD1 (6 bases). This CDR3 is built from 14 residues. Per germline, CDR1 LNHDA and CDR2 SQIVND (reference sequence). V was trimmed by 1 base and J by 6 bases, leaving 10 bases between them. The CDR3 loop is CASSIATRGQPQHF. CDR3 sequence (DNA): TGTGCCAGTAGTATAGCTACCAGGGGTCAGCCCCAGCATTTT.

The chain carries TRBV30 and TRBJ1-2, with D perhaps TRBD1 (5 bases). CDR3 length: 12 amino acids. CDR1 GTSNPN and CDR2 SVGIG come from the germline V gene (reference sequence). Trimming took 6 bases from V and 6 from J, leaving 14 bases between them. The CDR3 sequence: CACIEGTDGYTF. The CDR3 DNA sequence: TGTGCCTGCATTGAGGGGACGGATGGCTACACCTTC.

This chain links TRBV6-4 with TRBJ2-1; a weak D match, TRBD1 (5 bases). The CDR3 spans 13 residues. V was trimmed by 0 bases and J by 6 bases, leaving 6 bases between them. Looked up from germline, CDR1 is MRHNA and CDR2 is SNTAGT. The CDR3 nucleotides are TGTGCCAGCAGTGACTCAGGGGTCAATGAGCAGTTCTTC. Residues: CASSDSGVNEQFF.

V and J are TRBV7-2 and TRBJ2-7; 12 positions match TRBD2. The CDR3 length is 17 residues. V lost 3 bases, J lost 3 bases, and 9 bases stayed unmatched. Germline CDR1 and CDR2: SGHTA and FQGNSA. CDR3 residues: CASSLGTSGQKGYEQYF. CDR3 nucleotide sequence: TGTGCCAGCAGCTTGGGGACTAGCGGGCAAAAAGGCTACGAGCAGTACTTC.

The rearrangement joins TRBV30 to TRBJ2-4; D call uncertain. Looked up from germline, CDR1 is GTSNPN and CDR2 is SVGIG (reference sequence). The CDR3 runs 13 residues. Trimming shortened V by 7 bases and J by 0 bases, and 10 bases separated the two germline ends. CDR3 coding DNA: TGTGCCTTCGAAGGGTTAGCCAAAAACATTCAGTACTTC. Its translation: CAFEGLAKNIQYF.

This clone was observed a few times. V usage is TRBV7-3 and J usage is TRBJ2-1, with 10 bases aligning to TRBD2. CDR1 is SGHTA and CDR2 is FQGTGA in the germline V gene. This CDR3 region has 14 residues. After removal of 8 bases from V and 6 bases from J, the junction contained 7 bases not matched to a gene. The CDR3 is CASGRLAGVNEQFF. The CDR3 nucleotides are TGTGCCAGCGGTCGGCTAGCGGGAGTCAATGAGCAGTTCTTC.

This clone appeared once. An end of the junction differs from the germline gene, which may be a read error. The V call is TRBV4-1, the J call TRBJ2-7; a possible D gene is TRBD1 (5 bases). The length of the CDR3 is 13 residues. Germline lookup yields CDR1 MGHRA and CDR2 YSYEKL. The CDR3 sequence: CASSQDNQGEQYF. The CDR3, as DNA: TGTGCCAGCAGCCAAGATAACCAGGGCGAGCAGTACTTC.

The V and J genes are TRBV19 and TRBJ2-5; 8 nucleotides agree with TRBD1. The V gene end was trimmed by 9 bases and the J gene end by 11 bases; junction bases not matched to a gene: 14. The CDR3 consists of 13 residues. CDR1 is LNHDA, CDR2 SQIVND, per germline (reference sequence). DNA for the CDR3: TGTGCCAGCAGCGTGGACAGGGCTGGAGAGCAGTACTTC. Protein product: CASSVDRAGEQYF.

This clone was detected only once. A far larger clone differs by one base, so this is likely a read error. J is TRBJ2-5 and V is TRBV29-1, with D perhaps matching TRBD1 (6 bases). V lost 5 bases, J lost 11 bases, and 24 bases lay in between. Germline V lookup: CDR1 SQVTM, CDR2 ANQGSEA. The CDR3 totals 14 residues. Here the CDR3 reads CSVLKDQGSYGQYF. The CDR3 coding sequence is TGCAGCGTTCTCAAGGATCAGGGGAGCTACGGGCAGTACTTC.

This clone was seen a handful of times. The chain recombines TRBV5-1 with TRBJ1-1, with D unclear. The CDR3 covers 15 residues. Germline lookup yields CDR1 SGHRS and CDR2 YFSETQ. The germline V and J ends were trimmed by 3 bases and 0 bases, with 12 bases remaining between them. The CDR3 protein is CASSSRPTVNTEAFF. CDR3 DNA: TGCGCCAGCAGCTCGCGACCTACAGTGAACACTGAAGCTTTCTTT.

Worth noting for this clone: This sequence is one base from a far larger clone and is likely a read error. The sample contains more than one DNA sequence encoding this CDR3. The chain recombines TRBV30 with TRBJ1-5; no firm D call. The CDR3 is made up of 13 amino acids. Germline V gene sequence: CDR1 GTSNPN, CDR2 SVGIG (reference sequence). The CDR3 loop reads CAWSSGLYQPQHF. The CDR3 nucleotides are TGTGCCTGGAGTTCCGGCCTTTATCAGCCCCAGCACTTT.

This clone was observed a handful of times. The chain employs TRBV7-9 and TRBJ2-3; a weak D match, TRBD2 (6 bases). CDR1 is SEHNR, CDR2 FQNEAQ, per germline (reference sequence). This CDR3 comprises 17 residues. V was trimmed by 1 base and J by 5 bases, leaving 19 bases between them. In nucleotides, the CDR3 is TGTGCCAGCAGCTTAGTAACTAGCTCCACGTTAGTAGATACGCAGTATTTT. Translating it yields CASSLVTSSTLVDTQYF.

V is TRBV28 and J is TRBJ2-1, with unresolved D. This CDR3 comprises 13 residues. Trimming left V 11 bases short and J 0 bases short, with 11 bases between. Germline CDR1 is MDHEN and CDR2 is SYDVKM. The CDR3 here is CAAHKSSYNEQFF. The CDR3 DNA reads TGTGCCGCCCACAAGTCCTCCTACAATGAGCAGTTCTTC.